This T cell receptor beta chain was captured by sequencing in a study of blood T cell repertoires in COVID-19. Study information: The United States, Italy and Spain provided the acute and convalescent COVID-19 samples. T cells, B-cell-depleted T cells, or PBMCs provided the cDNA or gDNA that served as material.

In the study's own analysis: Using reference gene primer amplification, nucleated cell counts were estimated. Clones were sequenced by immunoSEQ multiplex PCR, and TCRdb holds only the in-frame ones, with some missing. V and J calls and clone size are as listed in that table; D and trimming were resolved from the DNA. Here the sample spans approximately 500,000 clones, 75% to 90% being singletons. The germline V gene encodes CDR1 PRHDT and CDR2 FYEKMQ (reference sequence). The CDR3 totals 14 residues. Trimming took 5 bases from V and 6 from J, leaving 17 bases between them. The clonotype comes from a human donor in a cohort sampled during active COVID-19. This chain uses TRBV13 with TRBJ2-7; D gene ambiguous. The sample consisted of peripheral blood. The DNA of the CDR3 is TGTGCCAGCAGCGCCCAGGTGGCTCTCGGCGAGCAGTACTTC. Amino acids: CASSAQVALGEQYF.